These 10 T cell receptor beta chains were all obtained from the same sample, sequenced in a study of T-cell memory formation after mild COVID-19. TCRdb analysed the 5' RACE reads with MiXCR anew, one entry per CDR3 protein. This table holds 300,000 or so distinct CDR3 sequences, approximately 16% found once. Sample: PBMCs or a T cell subset sorted from them (not recorded which). These receptor sequences come from a young man who had mild COVID-19 (a few samples of this study predate the infection). Cell type and time point are not known.

This sequence joins TRBV7-9 and TRBJ1-6; TRBD1 matches at 9 bases. V gave up 5 bases and J gave up 8 bases; unmatched junction bases: 7. Per the germline V gene, CDR1 is SEHNR and CDR2 is FQNEAQ (reference sequence). CDR3 length: 15 amino acids. The CDR3, as DNA: TGTGCCAGCAGCGCGCGCCGGACAGGGGATTCACCCCTCCACTTT. This translates into CASSARRTGDSPLHF.

The table lists this clonotype with a few counts. The rearrangement joins TRBV19 to TRBJ2-1; no definite D call. Germline CDR1 and CDR2: LNHDA and SQIVND (reference sequence). Trimming pared 1 base from V and 10 bases from J, leaving 8 bases between. The CDR3 sequence is 12 residues long. The DNA of the CDR3 is TGTGCCAGTAGTATAGCTGGAGACGAGCAGTTCTTC. Translating gives CASSIAGDEQFF.

This chain links TRBV6-1 with TRBJ2-5, with 9 bases lining up with TRBD1. CDR1 is MNHNS and CDR2 is SASEGT in the germline V gene. The junction had 8 bases not matched to a gene; V was cut back by 7 bases and J by 5 bases. The CDR3 is 14 residues long. CDR3 residues: CASTRQGDGETQYF. CDR3 DNA: TGTGCCAGCACAAGACAGGGGGACGGGGAGACCCAGTACTTC.

This clonotype turned up a few times. V usage is TRBV29-1 and J usage is TRBJ1-1, with D possibly TRBD1 on 5 matching bases. Germline V lookup: CDR1 SQVTM, CDR2 ANQGSEA. The CDR3 runs 12 residues. The CDR3 region has the DNA TGCCTCGTGGGGGGGATGAACACTGAAGCTTTCTTT. It encodes CLVGGMNTEAFF. Based on the CDR3 plus reference TRBV29-1 and TRBJ1-1, the full variable domain is SAVISQKPSRDICQRGTSLTIQCQVDSQVTMMFWYRQQPGQSLTLIATANQGSEATYESGFVIDKFPISRPNLTFSTLTVSNMSPEDSSIYLCLVGGMNTEAFFGQGTRLTVV.

V and J are TRBV5-1 and TRBJ2-3; no definite D call. CDR1 and CDR2 (germline): SGHRS, YFSETQ. The V and J ends lost 5 bases and 6 bases respectively, with 10 bases between them. The CDR3 spans 12 residues. CDR3 DNA: TGCGCCAGCAGGGAGAACGTCGATACGCAGTATTTT. Its protein product is CASRENVDTQYF.

CDR3 in DNA: TGTGCCAGCAGCCCCGGGACAGGGGGCCTCACTGAAGCTTTCTTT. Protein product: CASSPGTGGLTEAFF. The chain carries TRBV7-9 and TRBJ1-1; 12 bases align to TRBD1. CDR1 is SEHNR and CDR2 is FQNEAQ in the germline V gene (reference sequence). With 5 bases clipped from V and 4 bases from J, the junction kept 5 bases outside the gene matches. The CDR3 contains 15 residues.

This chain joins TRBV12-3 or TRBV12-4 and TRBJ1-5; 9 bases are a match to TRBD1. This CDR3 is 13 amino acids long. Unmatched junction bases numbered 7, after V lost 7 bases and J lost 9 bases. In DNA form, the CDR3 reads TGTGCCAGCAAAGGGACAGGGTCAGCGCCCCAGCATTTT. As protein: CASKGTGSAPQHF.

This clonotype was observed a few times. The rearrangement joins TRBV9 to TRBJ2-3, with 9 nucleotides matching TRBD1. Germline trimming cut 4 bases from V and 9 bases from J; bases unmatched to any gene: 15. Per germline, CDR1 SGDLS and CDR2 YYNGEE. The CDR3 sequence is 16 residues long. The CDR3 nucleotides are TGTGCCAGCAGCCCGGGACAGGGAACGAGTTGGGGAACGCAGTATTTT. Residues: CASSPGQGTSWGTQYF.

V is TRBV6-5 and J is TRBJ2-5, with TRBD2 matching 9 bases. The germline V gene has CDR1 MNHEY and CDR2 SVGAGI. V shed 6 bases, J shed 4 bases, and the junction held 15 bases outside the gene matches. The CDR3 sequence is 17 residues long. The CDR3 reads CASSLWASGAVGETQYF. The CDR3 DNA is TGTGCCAGCAGCCTCTGGGCTAGCGGGGCGGTCGGAGAGACCCAGTACTTC.

V is TRBV7-9 and J is TRBJ1-6, with D tentatively TRBD1 (6 bases). The CDR3 covers 13 residues. Germline V CDR1 and CDR2: SEHNR, FQNEAQ (reference sequence). Trimming removed 6 bases at V and 9 bases at J, with 12 bases between. CDR3 coding DNA: TGTGCCAGCAGGGGGGCAGGCCTTTCACCCCTCCACTTT. Translating gives CASRGAGLSPLHF. The whole variable domain, remainder taken from reference TRBV7-9 and TRBJ1-6, is DTGVSQNPRHKITKRGQNVTFRCDPISEHNRLYWYRQTLGQGPEFLTYFQNEAQLEKSRLLSDRFSAERPKGSFSTLEIQRTEQGDSAMYLCASRGAGLSPLHFGNGTRLTVT.